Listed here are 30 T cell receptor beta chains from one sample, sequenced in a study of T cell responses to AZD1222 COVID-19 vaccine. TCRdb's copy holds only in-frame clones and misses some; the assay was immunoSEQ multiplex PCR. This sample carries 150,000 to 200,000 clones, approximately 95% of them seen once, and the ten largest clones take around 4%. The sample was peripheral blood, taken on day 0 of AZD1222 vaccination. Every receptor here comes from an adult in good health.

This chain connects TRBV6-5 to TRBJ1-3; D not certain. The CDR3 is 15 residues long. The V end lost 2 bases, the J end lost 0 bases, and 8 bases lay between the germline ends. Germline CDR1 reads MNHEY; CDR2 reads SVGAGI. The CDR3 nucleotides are TGTGCCAGCAGTTACGAGGGAAACTCTGGAAACACCATATATTTT. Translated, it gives CASSYEGNSGNTIYF.

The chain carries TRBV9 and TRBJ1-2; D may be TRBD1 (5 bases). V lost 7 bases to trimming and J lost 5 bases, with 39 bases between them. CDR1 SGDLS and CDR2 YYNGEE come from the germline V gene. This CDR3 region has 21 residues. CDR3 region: CASRSGGRGAGTHLTEYGYTF. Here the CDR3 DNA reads TGTGCCAGCCGGAGCGGCGGACGGGGCGCAGGAACCCACTTAACCGAATATGGCTACACCTTC.

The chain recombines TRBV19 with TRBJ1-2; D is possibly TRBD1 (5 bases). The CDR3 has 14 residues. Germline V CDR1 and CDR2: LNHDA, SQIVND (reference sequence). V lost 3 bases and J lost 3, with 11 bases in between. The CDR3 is CASSMSGGYYGYTF. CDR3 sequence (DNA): TGTGCCAGTAGTATGTCGGGGGGATACTATGGCTACACCTTC.

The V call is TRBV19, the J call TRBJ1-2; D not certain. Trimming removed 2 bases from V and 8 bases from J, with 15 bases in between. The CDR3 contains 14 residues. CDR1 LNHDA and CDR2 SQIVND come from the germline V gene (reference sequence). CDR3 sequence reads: CASSISAESSGYTF. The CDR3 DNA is TGTGCCAGTAGTATAAGCGCGGAGTCTTCGGGCTACACCTTC. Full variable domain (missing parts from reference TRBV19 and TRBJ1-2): DGGITQSPKYLFRKEGQNVTLSCEQNLNHDAMYWYRQDPGQGLRLIYYSQIVNDFQKGDIAEGYSVSREKKESFPLTVTSAQKNPTAFYLCASSISAESSGYTFGSGTRLTVV.

The chain's CDR3 is CASSRPGTGDTDTQYF. The CDR3 bases are TGTGCCAGCAGCCGTCCCGGGACTGGAGACACAGATACGCAGTATTTT. The J gene is TRBJ2-3, the V gene TRBV14; TRBD2 might be the D (6 bases). Germline-derived CDR1 and CDR2 are SGHDN and FVKESK. There are 16 residues in the CDR3. Trimming took 4 bases from V and 2 from J, leaving 16 bases between them.

CDR3 DNA sequence: TGTGCCAGCAGCCAAGGGGTTCTAGGGATGGACACTGAAGCTTTCTTT. Protein product: CASSQGVLGMDTEAFF. The V call is TRBV3-1 (or the pseudogene TRBV3-2), the J call TRBJ1-1; the D is unclear. Germline V gene data show CDR1 as LGHDT and CDR2 as YNNKEL (reference sequence). Trimming pared 1 base from V and 3 bases from J, leaving 15 bases between. The CDR3 is 16 amino acids.

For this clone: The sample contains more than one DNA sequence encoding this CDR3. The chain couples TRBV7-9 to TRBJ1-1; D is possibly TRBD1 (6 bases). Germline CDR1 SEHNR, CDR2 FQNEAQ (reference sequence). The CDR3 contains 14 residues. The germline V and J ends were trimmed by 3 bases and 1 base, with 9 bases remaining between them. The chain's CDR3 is CASSLTGANTEAFF. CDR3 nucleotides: TGTGCCAGCAGCTTGACGGGGGCGAACACTGAAGCTTTCTTT.

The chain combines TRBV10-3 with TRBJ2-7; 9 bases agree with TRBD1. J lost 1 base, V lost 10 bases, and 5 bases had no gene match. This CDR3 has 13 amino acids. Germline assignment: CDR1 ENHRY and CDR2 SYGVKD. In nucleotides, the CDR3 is TGTGCCAGCACCGGGACAGGGTCCTACGAGCAGTACTTC. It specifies CASTGTGSYEQYF.

CDR3 residues: CASSLGTGSNTGELFF. The CDR3 DNA sequence: TGTGCCAGCTCCCTAGGGACAGGTTCCAACACCGGGGAGCTGTTTTTT. The chain joins TRBV18 to TRBJ2-2, with TRBD1 identical over 8 bases. Germline CDR1 reads KGHSH; CDR2 reads LQKENI. Germline trimming cut 6 bases from V and 2 bases from J; bases unmatched to any gene: 8. The CDR3 covers 16 residues. Based on the CDR3 plus reference TRBV18 and TRBJ2-2, the full variable domain is NAGVMQNPRHLVRRRGQEARLRCSPMKGHSHVYWYRQLPEEGLKFMVYLQKENIIDESGMPKERFSAEFPKEGPSILRIQQVVRGDSAAYFCASSLGTGSNTGELFFGEGSRLTVL.

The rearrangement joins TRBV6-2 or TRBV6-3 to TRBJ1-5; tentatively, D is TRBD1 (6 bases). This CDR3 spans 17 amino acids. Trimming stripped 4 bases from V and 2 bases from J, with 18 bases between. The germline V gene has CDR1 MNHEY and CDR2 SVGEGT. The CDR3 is CASSSPAGAGGNQPQHF. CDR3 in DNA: TGTGCCAGCAGTTCACCCGCAGGGGCCGGGGGCAATCAGCCCCAGCATTTT.

DNA of the CDR3: TGCGCCAGCACGCCCCTGTCTAGCGGGAGTCGCGAGCAGTACTTC. Its translation: CASTPLSSGSREQYF. The rearrangement joins TRBV5-1 to TRBJ2-7, with 10 positions matching TRBD2. Per the germline V gene, CDR1 is SGHRS and CDR2 is YFSETQ. Losses at the gene ends were 6 bases for V and 6 bases for J; bases not matched to a gene: 12. The CDR3 runs to 15 residues.

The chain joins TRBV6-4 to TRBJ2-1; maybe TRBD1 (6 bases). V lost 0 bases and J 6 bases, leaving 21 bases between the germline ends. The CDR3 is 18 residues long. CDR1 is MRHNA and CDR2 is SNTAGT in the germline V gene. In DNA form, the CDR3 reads TGTGCCAGCAGTGACTCATTGAACGGCAGGGGCCTTTTCAATGAGCAGTTCTTC. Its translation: CASSDSLNGRGLFNEQFF.

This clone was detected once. CDR3 sequence: CASSQDYLSSYNSPLHF. CDR3 bases: TGTGCCAGCAGCCAAGATTATCTGAGCTCCTATAATTCACCCCTCCACTTT. The chain employs TRBV4-2 and TRBJ1-6; D gene uncertain. Germline-derived CDR1 and CDR2 are LGHNA and YNFKEQ. The CDR3 extends over 17 amino acids. V lost 0 bases and J lost 0, with 9 bases in between.

The chain's CDR3 is CASGSGYNEQFF. DNA for the CDR3: TGCGCCAGCGGCTCTGGTTACAATGAGCAGTTCTTC. This sequence joins TRBV10-2 and TRBJ2-1; D not certain. V was pared by 8 bases and J by 4 bases, with 9 bases between. The germline V gene encodes CDR1 WSHSY and CDR2 SAAADI. This CDR3 is built from 12 residues.

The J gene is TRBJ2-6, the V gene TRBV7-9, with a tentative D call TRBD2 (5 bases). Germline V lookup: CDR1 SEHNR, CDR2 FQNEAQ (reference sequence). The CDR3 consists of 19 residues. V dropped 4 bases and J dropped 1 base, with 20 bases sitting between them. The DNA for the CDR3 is TGTGCCAGCAGCTCATCCCCTTCTAGCTACCCTTCTGGGGCCAACGTCCTGACTTTC. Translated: CASSSSPSSYPSGANVLTF.

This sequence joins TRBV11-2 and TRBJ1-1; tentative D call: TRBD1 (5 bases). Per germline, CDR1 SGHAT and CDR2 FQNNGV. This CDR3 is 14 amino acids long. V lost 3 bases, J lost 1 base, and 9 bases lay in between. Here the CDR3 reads CASSFLQGNTEAFF. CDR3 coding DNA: TGTGCCAGCAGCTTCCTCCAGGGGAACACTGAAGCTTTCTTT.

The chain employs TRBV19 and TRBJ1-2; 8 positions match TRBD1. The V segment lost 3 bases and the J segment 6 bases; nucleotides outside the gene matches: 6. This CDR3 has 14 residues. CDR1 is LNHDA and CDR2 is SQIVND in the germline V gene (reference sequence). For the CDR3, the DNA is TGTGCCAGTAGTATTCGGCAGGGGGCGGATGGCTACACCTTC. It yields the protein CASSIRQGADGYTF.

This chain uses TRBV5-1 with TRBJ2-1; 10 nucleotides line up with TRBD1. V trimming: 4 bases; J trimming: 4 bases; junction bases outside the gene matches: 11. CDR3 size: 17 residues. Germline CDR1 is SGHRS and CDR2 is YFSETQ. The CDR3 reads CASSHVVGTGDYNEQFF. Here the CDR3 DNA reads TGCGCCAGCAGCCATGTTGTCGGGACAGGGGATTACAATGAGCAGTTCTTC.

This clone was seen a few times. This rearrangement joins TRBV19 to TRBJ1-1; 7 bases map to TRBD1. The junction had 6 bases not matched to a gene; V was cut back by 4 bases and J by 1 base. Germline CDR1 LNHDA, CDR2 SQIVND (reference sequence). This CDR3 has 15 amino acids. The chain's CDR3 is CASSTGTAPNTEAFF. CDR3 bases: TGTGCCAGTAGTACCGGGACAGCTCCGAACACTGAAGCTTTCTTT.

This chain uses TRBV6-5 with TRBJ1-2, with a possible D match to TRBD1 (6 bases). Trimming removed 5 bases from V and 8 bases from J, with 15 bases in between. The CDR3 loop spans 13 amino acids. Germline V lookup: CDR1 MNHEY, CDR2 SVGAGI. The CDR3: CASSLDRLGGYTF. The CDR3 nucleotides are TGTGCCAGCAGTCTCGACAGGCTAGGGGGCTACACCTTC.

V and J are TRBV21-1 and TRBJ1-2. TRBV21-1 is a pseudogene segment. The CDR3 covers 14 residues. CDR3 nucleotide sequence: TGTGCCAGCAGCAAAGTTGGCAGACCCTATGGCTACACCTTC. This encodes CASSKVGRPYGYTF.

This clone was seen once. The CDR3 sequence is CASSSQRQPYSTDTQYF. The CDR3 DNA is TGTGCCAGCAGCTCCCAAAGACAGCCATATAGCACAGATACGCAGTATTTT. The chain links TRBV14 to TRBJ2-3; D is possibly TRBD1 (5 bases). CDR1 and CDR2 from the germline V gene are SGHDN and FVKESK. Trimming took off 5 bases at V and 0 bases at J, with 18 bases between the two ends. This CDR3 is built from 17 residues.

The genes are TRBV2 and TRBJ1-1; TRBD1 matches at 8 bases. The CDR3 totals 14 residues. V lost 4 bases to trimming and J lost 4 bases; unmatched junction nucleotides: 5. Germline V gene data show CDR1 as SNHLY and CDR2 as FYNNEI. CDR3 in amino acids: CASSAWTGPTEAFF. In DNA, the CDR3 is TGTGCCAGCAGTGCGTGGACAGGGCCCACTGAAGCTTTCTTT.

This chain's CDR3 is CASSQGVRGNNEKLFF. The CDR3, as DNA: TGTGCCAGCAGCCAAGGAGTTAGGGGTAATAATGAAAAACTGTTTTTT. The rearrangement uses TRBV3-1 (or the pseudogene TRBV3-2) and TRBJ1-4, with D perhaps TRBD1 (5 bases). CDR1 and CDR2 (germline): LGHDT, YNNKEL (reference sequence). CDR3 length: 16 residues. V lost 1 base and J lost 4, with 13 bases in between.

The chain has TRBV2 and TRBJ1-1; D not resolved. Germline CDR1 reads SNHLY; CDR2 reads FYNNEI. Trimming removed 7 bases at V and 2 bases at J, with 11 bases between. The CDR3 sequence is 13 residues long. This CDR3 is CASIFNPNTEAFF. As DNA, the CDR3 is TGTGCCAGCATTTTCAACCCCAACACTGAAGCTTTCTTT.

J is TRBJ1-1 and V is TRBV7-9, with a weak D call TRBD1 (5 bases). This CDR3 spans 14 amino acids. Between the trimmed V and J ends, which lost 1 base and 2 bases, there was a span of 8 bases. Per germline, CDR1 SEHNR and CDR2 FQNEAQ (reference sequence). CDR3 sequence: CASSLVGPNTEAFF. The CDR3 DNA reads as TGTGCCAGCAGCTTAGTGGGGCCCAACACTGAAGCTTTCTTT.

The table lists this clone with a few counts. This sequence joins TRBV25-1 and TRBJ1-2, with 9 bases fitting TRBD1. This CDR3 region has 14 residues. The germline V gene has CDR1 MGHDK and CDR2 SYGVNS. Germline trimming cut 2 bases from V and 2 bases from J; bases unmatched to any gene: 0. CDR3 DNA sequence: TGTGCCAGCAGTGAAGGGACAGGGAACTATGGCTACACCTTC. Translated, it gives CASSEGTGNYGYTF.

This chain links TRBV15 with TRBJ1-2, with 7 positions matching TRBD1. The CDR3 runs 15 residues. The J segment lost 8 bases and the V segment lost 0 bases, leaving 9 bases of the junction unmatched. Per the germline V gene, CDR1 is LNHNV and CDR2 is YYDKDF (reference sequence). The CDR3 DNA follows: TGTGCCACCAGCAGAGATCGTGAAGGGGGCTTAGGCTACACCTTC. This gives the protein CATSRDREGGLGYTF.

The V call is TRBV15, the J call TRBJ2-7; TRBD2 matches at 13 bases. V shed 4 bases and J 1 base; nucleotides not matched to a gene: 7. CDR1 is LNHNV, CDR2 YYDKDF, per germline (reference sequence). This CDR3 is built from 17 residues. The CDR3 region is CATSTWGLAGISYEQYF. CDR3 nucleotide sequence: TGTGCCACCAGCACTTGGGGACTAGCGGGGATTTCCTACGAGCAGTACTTC. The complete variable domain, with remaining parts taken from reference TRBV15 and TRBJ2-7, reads DAMVIQNPRYQVTQFGKPVTLSCSQTLNHNVMYWYQQKSSQAPKLLFHYYDKDFNNEADTPDNFQSRRPNTSFCFLDIRSPGLGDTAMYLCATSTWGLAGISYEQYFGPGTRLTVT.

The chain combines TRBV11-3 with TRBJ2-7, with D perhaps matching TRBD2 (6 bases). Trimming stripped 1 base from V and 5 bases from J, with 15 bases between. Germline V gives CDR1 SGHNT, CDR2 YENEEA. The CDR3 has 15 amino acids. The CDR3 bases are TGTGCCAGCAGCTTAGGGAGGGAAGGATTCAACGAGCAGTACTTC. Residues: CASSLGREGFNEQYF. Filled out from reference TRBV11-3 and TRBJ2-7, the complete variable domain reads EAGVVQSPRYKIIEKKQPVAFWCNPISGHNTLYWYLQNLGQGPELLIRYENEEAVDDSQLPKDRFSAERLKGVDSTLKIQPAELGDSAVYLCASSLGREGFNEQYFGPGTRLTVT.